The next 18 T cell receptor beta chains were all read from a single sample in a study of blood T cells in healthy people across ages. A J-beta primer mix and a sample-barcoded 5' primer were used in a second PCR of roughly 6 to 11 cycles. From the 5' RACE reads, TCRdb called clonotypes with MiXCR, one entry per CDR3 protein. Among roughly 800,000 distinct CDR3 sequences listed, approximately 25% were seen once. These records were also assigned to another study, of T cells of mothers and their children.

The sequenced sample was blood. All receptors come from a boy aged 10-17 years in good health.

The chain recombines TRBV6-2 or TRBV6-3 with TRBJ2-7, with D unclear. The V gene lost 0 bases and the J gene lost 4 bases, with 13 bases spanning the gap. Germline V CDR1 and CDR2: MNHEY, SVGEGT. The CDR3 contains 15 residues. The CDR3 loop is CASSYSIEARYEQYF. Here the CDR3 DNA reads TGTGCCAGCAGTTACTCGATTGAGGCGAGATACGAGCAGTACTTC.

With respect to this clonotype: One end of the junction varies from germline; a read error may be responsible. The chain employs TRBV28 and TRBJ2-5; 7 positions agree with TRBD1. This CDR3 spans 16 amino acids. The V gene's germline CDR1 is MDHEN and CDR2 SYDVKM. CDR3 bases: TGTGCCGGCAGTTCCCAAGGGGGCCGTACAAAAGAGACCCAGTACTTC. Translation: CAGSSQGGRTKETQYF. Supplemented by reference TRBV28 and TRBJ2-5, the full variable domain reads DVKVTQSSRYLVKRTGEKVFLECVQDMDHENMFWYRQDPGLGLRLIYFSYDVKMKEKGDIPEGYSVSREKKERFSLILESASTNQTSMYLCAGSSQGGRTKETQYFGPGTRLLVL.

The chain has TRBV7-2 and TRBJ1-2; 9 nucleotides agree with TRBD1. The germline gives CDR1 SGHTA, CDR2 FQGNSA. Trimming removed 5 bases from V and 9 bases from J; junction bases left unmatched: 10. This CDR3 contains 14 residues. The CDR3 here is CASSAGQGFLRYTF. The DNA for the CDR3 is TGTGCCAGCAGCGCGGGACAGGGCTTTTTACGCTACACCTTC.

A few counts support this clonotype. The V and J genes are TRBV29-1 and TRBJ1-3; the D is unclear. This CDR3 is built from 13 residues. Looked up from germline, CDR1 is SQVTM and CDR2 is ANQGSEA. V gave up 6 bases and J gave up 0 bases, with 9 bases separating them. CDR3 amino acids: CSVNRDSGNTIYF. The CDR3 nucleotides are TGCAGCGTAAACCGGGACTCTGGAAACACCATATATTTT.

Details on this clonotype: Sequence at one end of the junction differs from germline and may be a read error. The chain is built from TRBV10-3 and TRBJ2-7; tentative D call: TRBD2 (5 bases). Germline values: CDR1 ENHRY, CDR2 SYGVKD. The CDR3 sequence is 15 residues long. CDR3 amino acids: CTISDTQGGPYEQYF. The CDR3 coding sequence is TGTACCATCAGTGATACCCAAGGAGGACCCTACGAGCAGTACTTC.

This clonotype was observed a few times. DNA of the CDR3: TGTGCCAGCAGCTTAGGACAGCCATATGGCTACACCTTC. Residues: CASSLGQPYGYTF. The chain uses TRBV7-9 and TRBJ1-2; TRBD1 is a possible D gene (5 bases). Germline V gene sequence: CDR1 SEHNR, CDR2 FQNEAQ (reference sequence). With 1 base removed from V and 5 bases from J, the gap between germline ends came to 8 bases. The CDR3 has 13 amino acids.

The chain employs TRBV13 and TRBJ2-7; no definite D call. The CDR3 runs 14 residues. Germline V lookup: CDR1 PRHDT, CDR2 FYEKMQ (reference sequence). V was clipped by 0 bases and J by 3 bases, with 9 bases between them. CDR3 coding DNA: TGTGCCAGCAGCTTAGGGGCTAGAGACTACGAGCAGTACTTC. Translation: CASSLGARDYEQYF. Complete variable domain (other parts from reference TRBV13 and TRBJ2-7): AAGVIQSPRHLIKEKRETATLKCYPIPRHDTVYWYQQGPGQDPQFLISFYEKMQSDKGSIPDRFSAQQFSDYHSELNMSSLELGDSALYFCASSLGARDYEQYFGPGTRLTVT.

The chain carries TRBV5-1 and TRBJ2-5, with D maybe TRBD2 (6 bases). The V end lost 2 bases, the J end lost 11 bases, and 22 bases lay between the germline ends. This CDR3 is 15 amino acids long. Germline assignment: CDR1 SGHRS and CDR2 YFSETQ. The CDR3 protein is CASSFLAESSYVQYF. The CDR3 DNA follows: TGCGCCAGCAGCTTTTTAGCGGAGAGCTCCTACGTGCAGTACTTC.

This clonotype has more than one count but fewer than ten. V and J are TRBV5-1 and TRBJ2-5; unclear D gene. The CDR3 is 16 amino acids. Germline CDR1 is SGHRS and CDR2 is YFSETQ. Trimming took 0 bases from V and 1 from J, leaving 13 bases between them. The CDR3 region is CASSLAQSIVQETQYF. The CDR3 nucleotides are TGCGCCAGCAGCTTGGCACAGTCTATCGTCCAAGAGACCCAGTACTTC.

J is TRBJ1-3 and V is TRBV3-1; no clear D. Trimming stripped 4 bases from V and 0 bases from J, with 4 bases between. Germline values: CDR1 LGHDT, CDR2 YNNKEL (reference sequence). The CDR3 sequence is 13 residues long. The CDR3 loop is CASSRLSGNTIYF. CDR3 bases: TGTGCCAGCAGCCGACTCTCTGGAAACACCATATATTTT.

The chain combines TRBV5-1 with TRBJ2-5; the match to TRBD2 covers 7 bases. The V gene's germline CDR1 is SGHRS and CDR2 YFSETQ. V lost 0 bases and J lost 4; bases outside the gene matches: 6. This CDR3 region has 15 residues. Here the CDR3 DNA reads TGCGCCAGCAGCTTGGGGGAGGGCAGTCGAGAGACCCAGTACTTC. It is translated as CASSLGEGSRETQYF.

The sample holds a few counts of this clonotype. This chain joins TRBV28 and TRBJ2-2; TRBD2 might be the D (5 bases). Trimming removed 0 bases from V and 8 bases from J, with 7 bases in between. This CDR3 comprises 13 residues. Germline assignment: CDR1 MDHEN and CDR2 SYDVKM. CDR3 coding DNA: TGTGCCAGCAGTTTATGGGGAGTGGGGGAGCTGTTTTTT. Translation: CASSLWGVGELFF.

A few counts support this clonotype. This chain links TRBV20-1 with TRBJ1-2; D remains ambiguous. The V and J ends lost 0 bases and 4 bases respectively, with 12 bases between them. The V gene's germline CDR1 is DFQATT and CDR2 SNEGSKA (reference sequence). This CDR3 is 14 amino acids long. The CDR3 DNA follows: TGCAGTGCTAGAGATCGCGGGTCCCTCTATGGCTACACCTTC. Its translation: CSARDRGSLYGYTF.

This clonotype was detected a few times. The gene calls are TRBV28 and TRBJ1-5; D is unclear. Germline values: CDR1 MDHEN, CDR2 SYDVKM. This CDR3 comprises 14 residues. The ends were cut back, 5 bases at V and 4 bases at J, with 12 bases in the middle. The CDR3 DNA follows: TGTGCCAGCAGTCCCCGGTCAAAAAATCAGCCCCAGCATTTT. Protein product: CASSPRSKNQPQHF.

This clonotype has at least ten counts. V usage is TRBV6-5 and J usage is TRBJ2-5; D ambiguous. Germline V CDR1 and CDR2: MNHEY, SVGAGI. V shed 5 bases and J shed 6 bases, with 7 bases lying between them. The CDR3 length is 11 residues. The CDR3, as DNA: TGTGCCAGCAGTACCCGACAGACCCAGTACTTC. Protein product: CASSTRQTQYF.

The sample holds a few counts of this clonotype. This CDR3 is CASSLSAGMNTEAFF. In nucleotides, the CDR3 is TGTGCCAGCAGCTTAAGTGCAGGGATGAACACTGAAGCTTTCTTT. This sequence joins TRBV7-2 and TRBJ1-1, with D tentatively TRBD1 (5 bases). The CDR3 runs 15 residues. Trimming took off 2 bases at V and 0 bases at J, with 10 bases between the two ends. The germline V gene has CDR1 SGHTA and CDR2 FQGNSA.

V and J are TRBV6-5 and TRBJ2-2, with D perhaps assigned TRBD1 or TRBD2 (6 bases each). The CDR3 is 13 amino acids. The V and J ends lost 4 bases and 4 bases respectively, with 7 bases between them. Germline values: CDR1 MNHEY, CDR2 SVGAGI. The CDR3, as DNA: TGTGCCAGCAGTTGGGGGGCCACCGGGGAGCTGTTTTTT. Amino acids: CASSWGATGELFF.

This clonotype was counted a few times. V gene TRBV28 combines with J gene TRBJ1-5; 7 positions agree with TRBD1. The junction had 10 bases not matched to a gene; V was cut back by 5 bases and J by 0 bases. The CDR3 runs 17 residues. Germline CDR1 MDHEN, CDR2 SYDVKM. The CDR3 sequence is CASSPRGGYSSNQPQHF. The CDR3 region has the DNA TGTGCCAGCAGTCCCAGGGGGGGCTACTCTAGCAATCAGCCCCAGCATTTT.